The 23 T cell receptor beta chains below were found in one sample sequenced in a study of CD8 T cells in Susac syndrome. RNA amounts of about 0.5 to 1 ug underwent reverse transcription with random hexamers. A single record per CDR3 protein comes from TCRdb applying MiXCR to the immunoSEQ multiplex PCR reads. The sample includes about 180,000 distinct CDR3 sequences, roughly 95% of them seen just once. Source material: CD4+ T cells from PBMCs. The origin of the receptors is a human donor with multiple sclerosis.

The gene calls are TRBV2 and TRBJ2-5, with a possible D match to TRBD1 (6 bases). The CDR3 runs to 13 residues. Per germline, CDR1 SNHLY and CDR2 FYNNEI. With 8 bases removed from V and 1 base from J, the gap between germline ends came to 11 bases. CDR3 sequence reads: CASCKQGQETQYF. The CDR3 DNA sequence: TGTGCCAGCTGTAAACAGGGCCAAGAGACCCAGTACTTC.

The chain is built from TRBV12-3 or TRBV12-4 and TRBJ1-5; D gene uncertain. The V and J ends lost 0 bases and 9 bases respectively, with 9 bases between them. This CDR3 comprises 13 residues. The CDR3 is CASSLAPSWPQHF. DNA for the CDR3: TGTGCCAGCAGTTTAGCGCCGTCTTGGCCCCAGCATTTT.

The chain couples TRBV30 to TRBJ1-6; TRBD1 might be the D (6 bases). This CDR3 is 12 amino acids long. Between the trimmed V and J ends, which lost 7 bases and 11 bases, there was a span of 15 bases. Germline assignment: CDR1 GTSNPN and CDR2 SVGIG (reference sequence). CDR3 bases: TGTGCCTACAGGACAGCCCCCACACCCCTCCACTTT. Its protein is CAYRTAPTPLHF.

V and J are TRBV10-3 and TRBJ2-4; D remains ambiguous. The V end was cut by 4 bases, the J end by 0 bases, with 7 bases between. Germline values: CDR1 ENHRY, CDR2 SYGVKD. The CDR3 consists of 14 residues. CDR3: CAISGAEAKNIQYF. DNA of the CDR3: TGTGCCATCAGTGGGGCGGAAGCCAAAAACATTCAGTACTTC.

The genes are TRBV12-3 or TRBV12-4 and TRBJ2-7; 13 bases line up with TRBD2. CDR3 size: 15 residues. The V gene end was trimmed by 6 bases and the J gene end by 3 bases; junction bases not matched to a gene: 5. CDR3 sequence (DNA): TGTGCCAGCAGCCTCGGACTAGCGGGGGTCTACGAGCAGTACTTC. Amino acid sequence: CASSLGLAGVYEQYF.

The chain couples TRBV29-1 to TRBJ2-1; 7 bases agree with TRBD1. Unmatched junction bases numbered 12, after V lost 3 bases and J lost 7 bases. The germline CDR1 and CDR2 sequences are SQVTM and ANQGSEA. The CDR3 is made up of 15 amino acids. The CDR3 DNA reads TGCAGCGTTGATTGGTCGGGGACAGCCTGGAATGAGCAGTTCTTC. Amino acids: CSVDWSGTAWNEQFF.

The gene calls are TRBV5-1 and TRBJ2-7, with 11 bases matching TRBD1. CDR1 and CDR2 from the germline V gene are SGHRS and YFSETQ. V trimming: 3 bases; J trimming: 1 base; junction bases outside the gene matches: 0. The length of the CDR3 is 14 residues. CDR3 sequence reads: CASSWDRGSYEQYF. CDR3 nucleotide sequence: TGCGCCAGCAGCTGGGACAGGGGGTCCTACGAGCAGTACTTC.

The rearrangement uses TRBV6-6 and TRBJ1-4; D is undetermined. This CDR3 region has 15 residues. Looked up from germline, CDR1 is MNHNY and CDR2 is SVGAGI (reference sequence). The V end was cut by 6 bases, the J end by 1 base, with 12 bases between. The CDR3 spells CASSPQRRTNEKLFF. The CDR3 nucleotides are TGTGCCAGCAGCCCCCAGCGGAGAACTAATGAAAAACTGTTTTTT.

The chain joins TRBV30 to TRBJ2-5, with TRBD1 as a possible D gene (5 bases). The CDR3 spans 16 residues. V dropped 4 bases and J dropped 7 bases, with 25 bases sitting between them. Germline V gene lookup returns CDR1 GTSNPN and CDR2 SVGIG (reference sequence). The CDR3 DNA reads as TGTGCCTGGACGCGCGATAAAGCAGGGTATTCGGGGACCCAGTACTTC. As protein: CAWTRDKAGYSGTQYF.

This clonotype was seen only a few times. The CDR3 loop is CASSLPNQPQHF. The CDR3 coding sequence is TGTGCCAGCAGCTTGCCAAATCAGCCCCAGCATTTT. The gene calls are TRBV5-4 and TRBJ1-5; D ambiguous. CDR1 is SGHNT, CDR2 YYREEE, per germline (reference sequence). The CDR3 extends over 12 amino acids. Trimming took off 1 base at V and 4 bases at J, with 3 bases between the two ends.

The J gene is TRBJ2-7, the V gene TRBV20-1, with D perhaps matching TRBD1 or TRBD2 (5 bases each). Germline CDR1 is DFQATT and CDR2 is SNEGSKA (reference sequence). The ends were cut back, 3 bases at V and 2 bases at J, with 17 bases in the middle. The CDR3 runs 15 residues. The CDR3 DNA reads as TGCAGTGCTAGTTGGGCCCCCGGGACCACCTACGAGCAGTACTTC. Translated: CSASWAPGTTYEQYF.

The rearrangement uses TRBV12-3 or TRBV12-4 and TRBJ2-3; D gene uncertain. This CDR3 has 17 residues. V was trimmed by 0 bases and J by 0 bases, leaving 13 bases between them. This CDR3 is CASSLARRTFSTDTQYF. The CDR3 bases are TGTGCCAGCAGTTTAGCGCGACGGACCTTTAGCACAGATACGCAGTATTTT.

The chain carries TRBV29-1 and TRBJ1-1; D unresolved. The CDR3 runs 11 residues. Germline assignment: CDR1 SQVTM and CDR2 ANQGSEA. CDR3 sequence (DNA): TGCCTAGGGCAAGCGAACACTGAAGCTTTCTTT. This gives the protein CLGQANTEAFF.

This chain connects TRBV20-1 to TRBJ2-6, with 7 bases lining up with TRBD2. Germline V CDR1 and CDR2: DFQATT, SNEGSKA (reference sequence). This CDR3 spans 13 amino acids. Germline trimming cut 6 bases from V and 1 base from J; bases unmatched to any gene: 0. The CDR3 nucleotides read TGCAGTGCAGCGGGGTCTGGGGCCAACGTCCTGACTTTC. Its protein is CSAAGSGANVLTF.

The chain is built from TRBV15 and TRBJ1-5, with D possibly TRBD1 on 5 matching bases. V was shortened by 5 bases and J by 0 bases, with 11 bases between the two germline ends. CDR3 length: 15 amino acids. The germline CDR1 and CDR2 sequences are LNHNV and YYDKDF (reference sequence). Here the CDR3 reads CATSSRGPSNQPQHF. The CDR3 bases are TGTGCCACCAGCTCCCGGGGCCCTAGCAATCAGCCCCAGCATTTT.

The chain carries TRBV7-2 and TRBJ2-7; 7 bases are a match to TRBD2. Germline V gives CDR1 SGHTA, CDR2 FQGNSA. Trimming cost V 6 bases and J 3 bases; bases outside gene matches: 5. This CDR3 is 13 amino acids long. The CDR3 DNA follows: TGTGCCAGCAGTCCGCAGCGGGGCTACGAGCAGTACTTC. Translating it yields CASSPQRGYEQYF.

This clonotype was recorded once. The chain links TRBV30 to TRBJ1-1; 7 bases fit TRBD1. Germline CDR1 reads GTSNPN; CDR2 reads SVGIG (reference sequence). The CDR3 contains 13 residues. V trimming: 3 bases; J trimming: 0 bases; junction bases outside the gene matches: 1. CDR3 residues: CAWSQGVNTEAFF. The DNA of the CDR3 is TGTGCCTGGAGCCAGGGGGTGAACACTGAAGCTTTCTTT.

The V gene is TRBV30, the J gene TRBJ2-5; TRBD2 aligns across 12 bases. This CDR3 comprises 19 residues. Germline CDR1 and CDR2: GTSNPN and SVGIG (reference sequence). V lost 2 bases and J lost 4; bases outside the gene matches: 17. The DNA for the CDR3 is TGTGCCTGGAGTATTCTAGCGGGGGGGCCGGGCCGAGTCGGAGAGACCCAGTACTTC. Protein sequence: CAWSILAGGPGRVGETQYF. The variable domain in full, completed from reference TRBV30 and TRBJ2-5, reads SQTIHQWPATLVQPVGSPLSLECTVEGTSNPNLYWYRQAAGRGLQLLFYSVGIGQISSEVPQNLSASRPQDRQFILSSKKLLLSDSGFYLCAWSILAGGPGRVGETQYFGPGTRLLVL.

The chain links TRBV20-1 to TRBJ2-5; D might be TRBD2 (5 bases). The CDR3 is 14 amino acids. In germline, CDR1 is DFQATT, CDR2 SNEGSKA (reference sequence). The V and J ends lost 6 bases and 1 base respectively, with 15 bases between them. CDR3: CSAGEWRTQETQYF. In DNA form, the CDR3 reads TGCAGTGCCGGGGAGTGGCGGACCCAAGAGACCCAGTACTTC.

The rearrangement links TRBV29-1 to TRBJ1-1, with D hard to call. V lost 7 bases, J lost 5 bases, and 8 bases lay in between. CDR1 is SQVTM, CDR2 ANQGSEA, per germline. The CDR3 consists of 10 residues. CDR3 loop: CSAGGTEAFF. CDR3 in DNA: TGCAGCGCAGGAGGGACTGAAGCTTTCTTT.

DNA of the CDR3: TGCGCCAGCAGCCAAGATGACAGGGGACAGCCCCAGCATTTT. This sequence encodes CASSQDDRGQPQHF. The rearrangement uses TRBV4-3 and TRBJ1-5; 8 bases map to TRBD1. CDR3 length: 14 amino acids. The germline V gene has CDR1 LGHNA and CDR2 YSLEER. V trimming: 0 bases; J trimming: 7 bases; junction bases outside the gene matches: 2.

CDR3 in amino acids: CASSYDRTYLPYGYTF. The DNA of the CDR3 is TGTGCCAGCAGTTACGATCGGACCTACCTACCCTATGGCTACACCTTC. The V gene is TRBV6-5, the J gene TRBJ1-2, with D unclear. Germline V gene sequence: CDR1 MNHEY, CDR2 SVGAGI. V lost 2 bases and J 4 bases, leaving 17 bases between the germline ends. CDR3 size: 16 residues.

CDR3 nucleotide sequence: TGTGCCAGCAGACCACAGGGCTATGAGCAGTTCTTC. It specifies CASRPQGYEQFF. The rearrangement joins TRBV12-3 or TRBV12-4 to TRBJ2-1, with a tentative D call TRBD1 (6 bases). This CDR3 is built from 12 residues. Deletions cut 6 bases from V and 8 bases from J, with 11 bases between.